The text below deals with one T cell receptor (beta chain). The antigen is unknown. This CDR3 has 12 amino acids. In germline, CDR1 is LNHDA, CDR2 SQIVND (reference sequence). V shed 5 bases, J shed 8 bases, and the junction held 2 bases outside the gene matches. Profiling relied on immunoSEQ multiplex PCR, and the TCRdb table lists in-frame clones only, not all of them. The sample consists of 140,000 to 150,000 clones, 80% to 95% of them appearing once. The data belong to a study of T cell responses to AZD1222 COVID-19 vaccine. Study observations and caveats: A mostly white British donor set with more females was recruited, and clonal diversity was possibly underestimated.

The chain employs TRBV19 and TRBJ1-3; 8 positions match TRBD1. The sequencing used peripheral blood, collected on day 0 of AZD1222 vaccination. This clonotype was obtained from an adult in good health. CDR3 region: CASSPQGDTIYF. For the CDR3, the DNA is TGTGCCAGTAGTCCACAGGGGGACACCATATATTTT.